This TCR beta chain was recorded in a study of blood T cell repertoires in COVID-19. In its sample, this clone was seen once. In the authors' workflow: Estimated nucleated cell counts came from reference gene primer amplification. TCRdb keeps only in-frame clones here, not all; method: immunoSEQ multiplex PCR. V and J calls and clone size are those listed in that table; D and trimming were worked out from the DNA. The data hold 300,000 to 400,000 clones, with about 88% observed a single time. This CDR3 has 14 residues. Germline assignment: CDR1 SNHLY and CDR2 FYNNEI. V gave up 5 bases and J gave up 2 bases; unmatched junction bases: 0.

Sequenced: peripheral blood. The sequence derives from a woman aged 55-70 years with COVID-19, enrolled during active disease. V is TRBV2 and J is TRBJ2-6; 7 bases line up with TRBD1. The DNA of the CDR3 is TGTGCCAGCAGTCAGGGGGCTGGGGCCAACGTCCTGACTTTC. Translation: CASSQGAGANVLTF.